The clone carrying this T cell receptor beta chain has more than one count but fewer than ten. The study ran its PCR with 60 Vbeta and 13 Jbeta primers. Generated by immunoSEQ multiplex PCR, the TCRdb table keeps only in-frame clones and is missing some. The repertoire holds approximately 89,000 clones, with under 75% as singletons. Germline-derived CDR1 and CDR2 are SGHKS and YYEKEE (reference sequence). The CDR3 length is 18 residues. The V segment lost 0 bases and the J segment 9 bases; nucleotides outside the gene matches: 14. This sample was included in a study of cytomegalovirus exposure and HLA in healthy donors.

The sequence was obtained from a female donor in good health and CMV-seronegative. Sequencing input: PBMCs. The V call is TRBV5-5, the J call TRBJ2-1, with TRBD2 identical over 11 bases. CDR3 loop: CASSLVSGRAIGGVEQFF. CDR3 nucleotides: TGTGCCAGCAGCTTGGTTAGCGGGAGGGCCATAGGAGGAGTTGAGCAGTTCTTC.